Below are 14 T cell receptor beta chains sequenced from a single sample in a study of T cell repertoires in cytomegalovirus infection. These receptors are not linked to any known antigen. TCRdb itself ran the reads through MiXCR, one entry per CDR3 protein. The sample shows 550,000 to 850,000 distinct CDR3 sequences, roughly 33% of them seen only once. Sequencing used cultured PBMCs, obtained from culture after CMV antigen stimulation. The origin of the receptors is a human donor in good health (CMV status not recorded). Some clones in this sample may be carry-over from other donors' samples.

This clonotype was recorded many times. The chain combines TRBV7-2 with TRBJ2-5; TRBD2 matches 9 bases. This CDR3 comprises 18 residues. Germline loops: CDR1 SGHTA, CDR2 FQGNSA. The J segment lost 9 bases and the V segment lost 0 bases, leaving 17 bases of the junction unmatched. The DNA for the CDR3 is TGTGCCAGCAGCTTAGCCTTCGGGACTAGCACACAGAGAGAAGCCCAGTACTTC. It is translated as CASSLAFGTSTQREAQYF.

In its sample, this clonotype was seen a few times. V and J are TRBV12-3 or TRBV12-4 and TRBJ2-5, with no clear D. Trimming cost V 4 bases and J 0 bases, with 3 bases left between them. This CDR3 is 12 amino acids long. This CDR3 reads CASSWDQETQYF. CDR3 coding DNA: TGTGCCAGCAGTTGGGACCAAGAGACCCAGTACTTC.

This clonotype has just a few counts. J is TRBJ1-2 and V is TRBV27, with a tentative D call TRBD1 (6 bases). V was pared by 3 bases and J by 8 bases, with 19 bases between. The CDR3 is made up of 15 amino acids. Germline V gene lookup returns CDR1 MNHEY and CDR2 SMNVEV (reference sequence). The CDR3 bases are TGTGCCAGCAGTTTTGCCCAGGGGAAGCCCATCGGCTACACCTTC. Translating gives CASSFAQGKPIGYTF.

CDR3 DNA sequence: TGTGCCAGCAGCTTACCGGGACTAGCGGCGAAGACCCAGTACTTC. It specifies CASSLPGLAAKTQYF. The rearrangement uses TRBV11-2 and TRBJ2-5; the match to TRBD2 covers 11 bases. The CDR3 is 15 amino acids. Germline CDR1 reads SGHAT; CDR2 reads FQNNGV. The V segment lost 2 bases and the J segment 6 bases; nucleotides outside the gene matches: 5.

The chain links TRBV11-2 to TRBJ1-4; D unresolved. The germline V gene encodes CDR1 SGHAT and CDR2 FQNNGV. The germline V and J ends were trimmed by 3 bases and 3 bases, with 8 bases remaining between them. The CDR3 totals 14 residues. DNA of the CDR3: TGTGCCAGCAGCTTTGGGTCCTCTAATGAAAAACTGTTTTTT. Amino acids: CASSFGSSNEKLFF. Complete variable domain (other parts from reference TRBV11-2 and TRBJ1-4): EAGVAQSPRYKIIEKRQSVAFWCNPISGHATLYWYQQILGQGPKLLIQFQNNGVVDDSQLPKDRFSAERLKGVDSTLKIQPAKLEDSAVYLCASSFGSSNEKLFFGSGTQLSVL.

This clonotype has only a few counts. The CDR3 nucleotides read TGTGCCAGCAGGCTCTATGGAGGGTATGGCTACACCTTC. Its protein product is CASRLYGGYGYTF. The chain combines TRBV6-1 with TRBJ1-2; no clear D gene. V was shortened by 6 bases and J by 5 bases, with 13 bases between the two germline ends. From germline, CDR1 is MNHNS and CDR2 SASEGT. This CDR3 spans 13 amino acids.

This chain uses TRBV6-1 with TRBJ2-7, with 8 bases fitting TRBD1. The germline CDR1 and CDR2 sequences are MNHNS and SASEGT. This CDR3 is 13 amino acids long. J gave up 3 bases and V 3 bases, and 1 base lay outside the gene matches. CDR3 sequence reads: CASSDGQGYEQYF. CDR3 nucleotide sequence: TGTGCCAGCAGTGATGGACAGGGCTACGAGCAGTACTTC.

This chain uses TRBV20-1 with TRBJ2-1, with a weak D call TRBD2 (5 bases). The CDR3 consists of 16 residues. From germline, CDR1 is DFQATT and CDR2 SNEGSKA (reference sequence). The V gene lost 6 bases and the J gene lost 9 bases, with 27 bases spanning the gap. DNA for the CDR3: TGCAGTGCAGATGTAAGTAGATCAGGCGGAGGAGGTGAGCAGTTCTTC. It is translated as CSADVSRSGGGGEQFF.

This chain joins TRBV28 and TRBJ1-5; TRBD1 might be the D (5 bases). The V end was cut by 5 bases, the J end by 0 bases, with 8 bases between. Germline assignment: CDR1 MDHEN and CDR2 SYDVKM. The CDR3 runs 14 residues. In DNA form, the CDR3 reads TGTGCCAGCAGTCAGACAGTTAGCAATCAGCCCCAGCATTTT. As protein: CASSQTVSNQPQHF.

In its sample, this clonotype was seen many times. The chain couples TRBV7-8 to TRBJ2-7, with a possible D match to TRBD2 (6 bases). CDR1 is SGHVS, CDR2 FQNEAQ, per germline. V lost 2 bases and J lost 1, with 15 bases in between. The CDR3 covers 16 residues. CDR3 nucleotides: TGTGCCAGCAGCTTATACCCTGGGACTGATTCCTACGAGCAGTACTTC. This codes for CASSLYPGTDSYEQYF. Supplemented by reference TRBV7-8 and TRBJ2-7, the full variable domain reads GAGVSQSPRYKVAKRGQDVALRCDPISGHVSLFWYQQALGQGPEFLTYFQNEAQLDKSGLPSDRFFAERPEGSVSTLKIQRTQQEDSAVYLCASSLYPGTDSYEQYFGPGTRLTVT.

This clonotype was observed a few times. The chain links TRBV29-1 to TRBJ2-1; no clear D gene. Per germline, CDR1 SQVTM and CDR2 ANQGSEA. The CDR3 has 12 residues. The V and J ends lost 8 bases and 6 bases respectively, with 14 bases between them. CDR3 amino acids: CSLFNLANEQFF. CDR3 in DNA: TGCAGCCTTTTTAATCTGGCCAATGAGCAGTTCTTC.

This clonotype has a handful of counts. The V gene is TRBV11-2, the J gene TRBJ2-1; TRBD1 agrees at 11 bases. The CDR3 runs 17 residues. CDR1 is SGHAT and CDR2 is FQNNGV in the germline V gene. J lost 4 bases, V lost 5 bases, and 10 bases had no gene match. CDR3 region: CASSKDRGLLAYNEQFF. The CDR3 DNA sequence: TGTGCCAGCAGCAAGGACAGGGGGCTACTAGCTTACAATGAGCAGTTCTTC.

The J gene is TRBJ1-6, the V gene TRBV15; D unresolved. The CDR3 loop spans 15 amino acids. The ends were cut back, 0 bases at V and 8 bases at J, with 11 bases in the middle. From germline, CDR1 is LNHNV and CDR2 YYDKDF (reference sequence). In DNA, the CDR3 is TGTGCCACCAGCAGAGATCGCGGGTCCTATTCACCCCTCCACTTT. This sequence encodes CATSRDRGSYSPLHF.

In its sample, this clonotype was seen many times. The V and J genes are TRBV7-2 and TRBJ2-1, with 9 bases matching TRBD2. The V segment lost 5 bases and the J segment 5 bases; nucleotides outside the gene matches: 10. CDR3 length: 16 amino acids. CDR1 SGHTA and CDR2 FQGNSA come from the germline V gene. The CDR3 sequence: CASSPRGGRAHNEQFF. CDR3 in DNA: TGTGCCAGCAGCCCCCGGGGCGGGAGGGCCCACAATGAGCAGTTCTTC.